Below, 24 T cell receptor beta chains from the same sample are listed, as sequenced in a study of CD8 T cells in Susac syndrome. Reverse transcription of 0.5 to 1 ug RNA used random hexamers. TCRdb re-called the immunoSEQ multiplex PCR reads with MiXCR, one entry per CDR3 protein. The sample has 170,000 or so distinct CDR3 sequences; approximately 95% are singletons. Material: CD4+ T cells from PBMCs. All receptors come from a human donor with multiple sclerosis.

The chain is built from TRBV7-9 and TRBJ2-5, with D possibly being TRBD1 or TRBD2 (5 bases each). The germline V gene has CDR1 SEHNR and CDR2 FQNEAQ (reference sequence). CDR3 length: 13 amino acids. The V end was cut by 5 bases, the J end by 6 bases, with 13 bases between. CDR3 bases: TGTGCCAGCAGCACGGGACCCAGCAAGACCCAGTACTTC. Amino acid sequence: CASSTGPSKTQYF. Complete variable domain (other parts from reference TRBV7-9 and TRBJ2-5): DTGVSQNPRHKITKRGQNVTFRCDPISEHNRLYWYRQTLGQGPEFLTYFQNEAQLEKSRLLSDRFSAERPKGSFSTLEIQRTEQGDSAMYLCASSTGPSKTQYFGPGTRLLVL.

CDR3 sequence reads: CAWNSLQGSEQYF. CDR3 DNA sequence: TGTGCCTGGAACTCCCTACAGGGCTCCGAGCAGTACTTC. The chain employs TRBV30 and TRBJ2-7; possible D gene TRBD1, 6 bases. Germline CDR1 and CDR2: GTSNPN and SVGIG (reference sequence). The V end was cut by 4 bases, the J end by 6 bases, with 16 bases between. There are 13 residues in the CDR3. Using reference TRBV30 and TRBJ2-7 for the parts outside the CDR3, the full variable domain is SQTIHQWPATLVQPVGSPLSLECTVEGTSNPNLYWYRQAAGRGLQLLFYSVGIGQISSEVPQNLSASRPQDRQFILSSKKLLLSDSGFYLCAWNSLQGSEQYFGPGTRLTVT.

The chain joins TRBV29-1 to TRBJ2-1; 8 bases agree with TRBD2. Germline assignment: CDR1 SQVTM and CDR2 ANQGSEA. After removal of 4 bases from V and 4 bases from J, the junction contained 6 bases not matched to a gene. The CDR3 runs 14 residues. CDR3 residues: CSVVAGRVYNEQFF. The CDR3 nucleotides read TGCAGCGTTGTTGCCGGGAGGGTATACAATGAGCAGTTCTTC.

V is TRBV19 and J is TRBJ2-4; D unclear. Trimming took 8 bases from V and 8 from J, leaving 10 bases between them. The length of the CDR3 is 11 residues. Germline assignment: CDR1 LNHDA and CDR2 SQIVND (reference sequence). The CDR3 region is CASAIADIQYF. In nucleotides, the CDR3 is TGTGCCAGTGCCATAGCAGACATTCAGTACTTC. Together with reference TRBV19 and TRBJ2-4, the CDR3 gives the full variable domain: DGGITQSPKYLFRKEGQNVTLSCEQNLNHDAMYWYRQDPGQGLRLIYYSQIVNDFQKGDIAEGYSVSREKKESFPLTVTSAQKNPTAFYLCASAIADIQYFGAGTRLSVL.

The chain uses TRBV28 and TRBJ1-4; D possibly corresponds to TRBD1 (5 bases). The CDR3 length is 14 residues. Trimming left V 10 bases short and J 4 bases short, with 16 bases between. CDR1 MDHEN and CDR2 SYDVKM come from the germline V gene. CDR3 loop: CATVKGRNNEKLFF. For the CDR3, the DNA is TGTGCCACGGTCAAGGGGAGAAATAATGAAAAACTGTTTTTT.

This clonotype appeared once. The rearrangement joins TRBV9 to TRBJ1-3; D might be TRBD1 (5 bases). There are 16 residues in the CDR3. V was shortened by 4 bases and J by 1 base, with 15 bases between the two germline ends. From germline, CDR1 is SGDLS and CDR2 YYNGEE. The CDR3 DNA is TGTGCCAGCAGCTCAACCCTGACAGCTTCTGGAAACACCATATATTTT. Protein product: CASSSTLTASGNTIYF.

This chain joins TRBV19 and TRBJ1-5; D remains unclear. Trimming took 7 bases from V and 7 from J, leaving 23 bases between them. Germline-derived CDR1 and CDR2 are LNHDA and SQIVND (reference sequence). The CDR3 has 16 residues. CDR3: CASTLGWGRRTQPQHF. The CDR3 coding sequence is TGTGCCAGTACCCTTGGGTGGGGTCGACGAACGCAGCCCCAGCATTTT.

The chain uses TRBV10-3 and TRBJ2-1; TRBD1 might be the D (6 bases). CDR3 length: 13 amino acids. Deletions cut 4 bases from V and 8 bases from J, with 12 bases between. The germline V gene encodes CDR1 ENHRY and CDR2 SYGVKD. The CDR3 nucleotides are TGTGCCATCAGTGCACAGGGTCCTCATGAGCAGTTCTTC. Translation gives CAISAQGPHEQFF.

The CDR3 sequence is CASSIGDRTNYGYTF. CDR3 bases: TGCGCCAGCAGCATCGGGGACAGAACTAACTATGGCTACACCTTC. The J gene is TRBJ1-2, the V gene TRBV5-1, with 7 bases aligning to TRBD1. Losses at the gene ends were 4 bases for V and 0 bases for J; bases not matched to a gene: 6. There are 15 residues in the CDR3. The V gene's germline CDR1 is SGHRS and CDR2 YFSETQ.

J is TRBJ1-1 and V is TRBV5-1; weak D call: TRBD1 (6 bases). This CDR3 has 13 amino acids. V lost 7 bases and J 1 base, leaving 11 bases between the germline ends. Germline V lookup: CDR1 SGHRS, CDR2 YFSETQ. The CDR3 loop reads CASQLQGNTEAFF. The DNA of the CDR3 is TGCGCCAGCCAGTTACAGGGGAACACTGAAGCTTTCTTT.

This chain joins TRBV20-1 and TRBJ1-6; no clear D. Germline V CDR1 and CDR2: DFQATT, SNEGSKA (reference sequence). V dropped 5 bases and J dropped 0 bases, with 11 bases sitting between them. CDR3 size: 15 residues. The CDR3 DNA is TGCAGTGCTCCGACTGACCCCTCCTATAATTCACCCCTCCACTTT. Protein product: CSAPTDPSYNSPLHF.

J is TRBJ2-5 and V is TRBV27; TRBD1 or TRBD2 may be the D gene (5 bases each). The CDR3 extends over 15 amino acids. Germline CDR1 and CDR2: MNHEY and SMNVEV (reference sequence). Deletions cut 4 bases from V and 5 bases from J, with 17 bases between. CDR3 residues: CASSYSEGSRETQYF. DNA for the CDR3: TGTGCCAGCAGTTATTCCGAGGGGTCCCGGGAGACCCAGTACTTC.

The genes are TRBV5-1 and TRBJ1-5; no reliable D call. V was trimmed by 3 bases and J by 7 bases, leaving 11 bases between them. The CDR3 is made up of 13 amino acids. The germline CDR1 and CDR2 sequences are SGHRS and YFSETQ. The CDR3, as DNA: TGCGCCAGCAGCTCCGATGGGAGGCAGCCCCAGCATTTT. This translates into CASSSDGRQPQHF.

The V gene is TRBV10-2, the J gene TRBJ1-2; possible D gene TRBD1, 6 bases. This CDR3 has 11 residues. The germline V and J ends were trimmed by 11 bases and 2 bases, with 9 bases remaining between them. The germline V gene has CDR1 WSHSY and CDR2 SAAADI. Here the CDR3 DNA reads TGCGCCTCGGGGGGCAACTATGGCTACACCTTC. It specifies CASGGNYGYTF.

The rearrangement joins TRBV12-3 or TRBV12-4 to TRBJ2-2; D is perhaps TRBD2 (5 bases). The CDR3 has 13 amino acids. The ends were cut back, 5 bases at V and 5 bases at J, with 9 bases in the middle. As DNA, the CDR3 is TGTGCCAGCAGTCCCCGGGGTACCGGGGAGCTGTTTTTT. Its protein product is CASSPRGTGELFF.

The chain carries TRBV6-2 or TRBV6-3 and TRBJ1-1, with D possibly matching TRBD1 (5 bases). Germline loops: CDR1 MNHEY, CDR2 SVGEGT. CDR3 length: 14 residues. The V end lost 5 bases, the J end lost 3 bases, and 13 bases lay between the germline ends. CDR3 residues: CASSRRQWDTEAFF. The DNA for the CDR3 is TGTGCCAGCAGTCGCCGACAGTGGGACACTGAAGCTTTCTTT.

The chain couples TRBV9 to TRBJ1-4; TRBD1 matches at 8 bases. The CDR3 is 18 residues long. J gave up 0 bases and V 0 bases, and 7 bases lay outside the gene matches. CDR1 is SGDLS and CDR2 is YYNGEE in the germline V gene. CDR3 coding DNA: TGTGCCAGCAGCGTAGGGCCAGGACAGGGCGCAACTAATGAAAAACTGTTTTTT. Its translation is CASSVGPGQGATNEKLFF. Variable domain in full (rest from reference TRBV9 and TRBJ1-4): DSGVTQTPKHLITATGQRVTLRCSPRSGDLSVYWYQQSLDQGLQFLIQYYNGEERAKGNILERFSAQQFPDLHSELNLSSLELGDSALYFCASSVGPGQGATNEKLFFGSGTQLSVL.

The chain carries TRBV11-1 and TRBJ2-2, with D perhaps TRBD2 (6 bases). V was clipped by 1 base and J by 4 bases, with 10 bases between them. The length of the CDR3 is 15 residues. Germline V gives CDR1 SGHAT, CDR2 FQDESV (reference sequence). Here the CDR3 reads CASSLGRGPTGELFF. The CDR3 DNA is TGTGCCAGCAGCTTAGGGAGGGGCCCCACCGGGGAGCTGTTTTTT. The variable domain in full, with the rest retrieved from reference TRBV11-1 and TRBJ2-2, is EAEVAQSPRYKITEKSQAVAFWCDPISGHATLYWYRQILGQGPELLVQFQDESVVDDSQLPKDRFSAERLKGVDSTLKIQPAELGDSAMYLCASSLGRGPTGELFFGEGSRLTVL.

The V call is TRBV5-4, the J call TRBJ2-5; no clear D gene. Trimming shortened V by 1 base and J by 5 bases, and 12 bases separated the two germline ends. The CDR3 is 14 residues long. The germline CDR1 and CDR2 sequences are SGHNT and YYREEE (reference sequence). The CDR3 DNA reads as TGTGCCAGCAGCTTGATTCCGAAAAGGGAGACCCAGTACTTC. Translated: CASSLIPKRETQYF.

The rearrangement links TRBV28 to TRBJ1-5; D is possibly TRBD1 (5 bases). CDR1 is MDHEN and CDR2 is SYDVKM in the germline V gene. The CDR3 is 16 residues long. With 2 bases removed from V and 5 bases from J, the gap between germline ends came to 16 bases. CDR3 DNA: TGTGCCAGCAGTTTACCGCAGGGTGAGGGAGATCAGCCCCAGCATTTT. Amino acid sequence: CASSLPQGEGDQPQHF. The full variable domain, completed using reference TRBV28 and TRBJ1-5, is DVKVTQSSRYLVKRTGEKVFLECVQDMDHENMFWYRQDPGLGLRLIYFSYDVKMKEKGDIPEGYSVSREKKERFSLILESASTNQTSMYLCASSLPQGEGDQPQHFGDGTRLSIL.

This rearrangement joins TRBV15 to TRBJ1-4; D possibly corresponds to TRBD1 (5 bases). CDR1 is LNHNV, CDR2 YYDKDF, per germline (reference sequence). The length of the CDR3 is 12 residues. V shed 10 bases and J shed 4 bases, with 10 bases lying between them. The chain's CDR3 is CAIRGGNEKLFF. DNA of the CDR3: TGTGCCATACGGGGCGGTAATGAAAAACTGTTTTTT.

The rearrangement joins TRBV7-9 to TRBJ2-5; D might be TRBD1 or TRBD2, each matching 5 bases. Deletions cut 5 bases from V and 4 bases from J, with 20 bases between. This CDR3 contains 16 residues. Germline CDR1 is SEHNR and CDR2 is FQNEAQ (reference sequence). CDR3 in amino acids: CASSPGAPGDGETQYF. The CDR3 DNA is TGTGCCAGCAGCCCCGGCGCCCCCGGGGACGGAGAGACCCAGTACTTC.

The chain's CDR3 is CSALLTSVTDTQYF. The CDR3, as DNA: TGCAGTGCTCTTTTGACTAGCGTCACAGATACGCAGTATTTT. The chain recombines TRBV20-1 with TRBJ2-3, with TRBD2 matching over 8 bases. Trimming took 5 bases from V and 2 from J; bases not matched to a gene: 6. The CDR3 is 14 amino acids. Germline V CDR1 and CDR2: DFQATT, SNEGSKA (reference sequence).

The V gene is TRBV6-1, the J gene TRBJ2-1, with a weak D call TRBD1 (6 bases). Per germline, CDR1 MNHNS and CDR2 SASEGT. V was cut by 5 bases and J by 6 bases, with 26 bases left in between. The CDR3 has 18 amino acids. CDR3 in amino acids: CASSPVAAIRTAGNEQFF. The CDR3 region has the DNA TGTGCCAGCAGTCCCGTAGCCGCTATAAGGACAGCAGGCAATGAGCAGTTCTTC.